This TCR beta chain appears in the sequencing data of a study of blood T cells in healthy people across ages. The sample holds a few counts of this clonotype. Antigen specificity is unknown. The authors ran a second PCR of 7 to 11 cycles using a sample-barcoded 5' primer and a J-beta primer mix. TCRdb analysed the 5' RACE reads with MiXCR anew, one entry per CDR3 protein. Seen here are about 1.4 million distinct CDR3 sequences, 45% to 70% observed once, and the top ten hold 6.7%. Study-level points and caveats: Strongly correlated with naive T cell percentage was TCR beta diversity.

The germline V gene has CDR1 MDHEN and CDR2 SYDVKM. The CDR3 length is 11 residues. The V end was cut by 6 bases, the J end by 4 bases, with 7 bases between. Sequencing was done on a sample of blood. This rearrangement joins TRBV28 to TRBJ2-7; D gene unclear. The receptor was isolated from a man between 18 and 35 years old in good health. CDR3 nucleotides: TGTGCCAGCAGGGACCAGTACGAGCAGTACTTC. This translates into CASRDQYEQYF.